Included here is one T cell receptor (beta chain) sequence, with context. The antigen remains undetermined. Profiled with immunoSEQ multiplex PCR; TCRdb holds only in-frame clones, not every one. The data hold about 55,000 clones, with roughly nine tenths observed a single time. The V gene lost 8 bases and the J gene lost 0 bases, with 14 bases spanning the gap. This CDR3 has 15 residues. The germline V gene encodes CDR1 MNHEY and CDR2 SVGAGI. These data originate in a study of T cell responses to AZD1222 COVID-19 vaccine. Study observations and caveats: Spike was spanned by vaccine-associated CD4 TCRs, which were dominant at 160-218 and 743-854. No day 14 peak samples; only post-peak repertoires were characterized. Females made up more of the donors, who were largely white British, and clonal diversity may have come out too low. Seropositive AZD1222 recipients at baseline numbered only 5 to 7.

Sequences were derived from peripheral blood, sampled on day 0 of AZD1222 vaccination. This chain connects TRBV6-5 to TRBJ1-5; D remains unclear. This TCR came from an adult in good health. Here the CDR3 DNA reads TGTGCCAGCCAGCAGGATCTATATAGCAATCAGCCCCAGCATTTT. As protein: CASQQDLYSNQPQHF.